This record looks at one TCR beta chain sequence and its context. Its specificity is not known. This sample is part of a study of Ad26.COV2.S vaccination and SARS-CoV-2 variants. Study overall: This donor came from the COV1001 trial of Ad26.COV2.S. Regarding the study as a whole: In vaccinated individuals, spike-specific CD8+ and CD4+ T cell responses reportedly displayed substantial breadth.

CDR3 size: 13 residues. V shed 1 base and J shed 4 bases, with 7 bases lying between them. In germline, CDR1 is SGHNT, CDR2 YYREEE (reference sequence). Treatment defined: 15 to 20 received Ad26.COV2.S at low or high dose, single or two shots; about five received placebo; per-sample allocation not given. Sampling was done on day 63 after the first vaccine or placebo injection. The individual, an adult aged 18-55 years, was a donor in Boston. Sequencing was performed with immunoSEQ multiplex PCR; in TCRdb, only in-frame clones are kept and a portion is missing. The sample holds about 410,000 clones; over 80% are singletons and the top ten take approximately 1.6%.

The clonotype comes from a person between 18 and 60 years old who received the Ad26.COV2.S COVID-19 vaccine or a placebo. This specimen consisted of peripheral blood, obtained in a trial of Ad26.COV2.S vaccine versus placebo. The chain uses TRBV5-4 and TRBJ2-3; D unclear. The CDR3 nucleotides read TGTGCCAGCAGCTTGCCGAACCCAGATACGCAGTATTTT. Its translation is CASSLPNPDTQYF.